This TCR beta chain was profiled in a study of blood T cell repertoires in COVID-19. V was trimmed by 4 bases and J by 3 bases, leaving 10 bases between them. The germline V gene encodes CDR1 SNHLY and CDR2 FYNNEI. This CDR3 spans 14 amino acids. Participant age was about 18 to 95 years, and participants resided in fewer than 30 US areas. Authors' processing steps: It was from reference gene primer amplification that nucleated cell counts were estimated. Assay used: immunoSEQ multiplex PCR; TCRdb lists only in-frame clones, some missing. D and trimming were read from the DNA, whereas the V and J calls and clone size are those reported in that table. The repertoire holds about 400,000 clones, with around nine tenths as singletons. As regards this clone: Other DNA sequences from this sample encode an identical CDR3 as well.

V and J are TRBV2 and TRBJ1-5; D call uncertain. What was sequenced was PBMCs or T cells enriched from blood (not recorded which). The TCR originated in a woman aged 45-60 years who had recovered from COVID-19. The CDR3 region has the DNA TGTGCCAGCAGTGTGTCAGGTTCCAATCAGCCCCAGCATTTT. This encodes CASSVSGSNQPQHF.